Following are 30 T cell receptor beta chains from one sample sequenced in a study of cytomegalovirus exposure and HLA in healthy donors. A multiplex PCR was run with 60 Vbeta primers and 13 Jbeta primers. Repertoires were generated with immunoSEQ multiplex PCR, while TCRdb's copy carries only in-frame clones and drops some. The sample lists 120,000 or so clones, 60% to 85% occurring once. The sample was PBMCs. The receptors were gathered from a woman aged 40 to 49 in good health and CMV-seronegative.

The chain employs TRBV28 and TRBJ2-1; maybe TRBD2 (6 bases). The CDR3 sequence is 15 residues long. V was cut by 3 bases and J by 4 bases, with 13 bases left in between. Germline CDR1 is MDHEN and CDR2 is SYDVKM. CDR3 amino acids: CASSFASGPYNEQFF. CDR3 DNA sequence: TGTGCCAGCAGTTTCGCGAGCGGGCCATACAATGAGCAGTTCTTC.

CDR3 bases: TGTGCCAGCAGTGTGTGGCAGGAGCAGTTCTTC. Translating gives CASSVWQEQFF. J is TRBJ2-1 and V is TRBV2; D gene ambiguous. Germline V gene lookup returns CDR1 SNHLY and CDR2 FYNNEI. Trimming removed 4 bases at V and 10 bases at J, with 8 bases between. The CDR3 sequence is 11 residues long.

The chain recombines TRBV19 with TRBJ1-5, with D unclear. Germline CDR1 reads LNHDA; CDR2 reads SQIVND (reference sequence). The CDR3 covers 14 residues. V lost 4 bases and J 5 bases, leaving 12 bases between the germline ends. The CDR3 loop reads CASSRIQADQPQHF. In nucleotides, the CDR3 is TGTGCCAGTAGTAGAATCCAGGCCGATCAGCCCCAGCATTTT. Supplemented by reference TRBV19 and TRBJ1-5, the full variable domain reads DGGITQSPKYLFRKEGQNVTLSCEQNLNHDAMYWYRQDPGQGLRLIYYSQIVNDFQKGDIAEGYSVSREKKESFPLTVTSAQKNPTAFYLCASSRIQADQPQHFGDGTRLSIL.

J is TRBJ1-5 and V is TRBV19; D unclear. The CDR3 is 15 amino acids. Trimming pared 5 bases from V and 1 base from J, leaving 12 bases between. Per germline, CDR1 LNHDA and CDR2 SQIVND (reference sequence). The DNA of the CDR3 is TGTGCCAGTAGTTTGGCCCCGGGAAGCAATCAGCCCCAGCATTTT. Amino acid sequence: CASSLAPGSNQPQHF. Based on the CDR3 plus reference TRBV19 and TRBJ1-5, the full variable domain is DGGITQSPKYLFRKEGQNVTLSCEQNLNHDAMYWYRQDPGQGLRLIYYSQIVNDFQKGDIAEGYSVSREKKESFPLTVTSAQKNPTAFYLCASSLAPGSNQPQHFGDGTRLSIL.

The rearrangement uses TRBV9 and TRBJ2-2; 10 nucleotides align to TRBD2. In germline, CDR1 is SGDLS, CDR2 YYNGEE. V dropped 3 bases and J dropped 2; count of bases not matched to a gene: 4. CDR3 size: 16 residues. The CDR3 sequence: CASSGILAGNTGELFF. In DNA form, the CDR3 reads TGTGCCAGCAGCGGTATACTAGCGGGAAACACCGGGGAGCTGTTTTTT.

This chain uses TRBV11-2 with TRBJ2-7; 8 bases align to TRBD2. Germline-derived CDR1 and CDR2 are SGHAT and FQNNGV. V was pared by 5 bases and J by 2 bases, with 17 bases of the junction left unmatched. The CDR3 totals 18 residues. The CDR3, as DNA: TGTGCCAGCAGCCCTCTTAGCAGGAAGCGGGGGATAACCTACGAGCAGTACTTC. Translation: CASSPLSRKRGITYEQYF.

The chain is built from TRBV4-2 and TRBJ1-4; D call uncertain. The V end lost 1 base, the J end lost 5 bases, and 11 bases lay between the germline ends. Germline V CDR1 and CDR2: LGHNA, YNFKEQ. This CDR3 spans 15 amino acids. The CDR3 protein is CASSQGNTLNEKLFF. CDR3 bases: TGTGCCAGCAGCCAAGGCAACACCCTCAATGAAAAACTGTTTTTT.

This chain joins TRBV19 and TRBJ1-1, with a tentative D call TRBD1 (5 bases). The germline V gene has CDR1 LNHDA and CDR2 SQIVND (reference sequence). CDR3 length: 18 amino acids. V lost 9 bases, J lost 1 base, and 27 bases lay in between. CDR3 sequence (DNA): TGTGCCAGCGATGTAGGGCGGGAGAGGTTTAGGGGGAACACTGAAGCTTTCTTT. Protein sequence: CASDVGRERFRGNTEAFF. The full variable domain, completed using reference TRBV19 and TRBJ1-1, is DGGITQSPKYLFRKEGQNVTLSCEQNLNHDAMYWYRQDPGQGLRLIYYSQIVNDFQKGDIAEGYSVSREKKESFPLTVTSAQKNPTAFYLCASDVGRERFRGNTEAFFGQGTRLTVV.

The rearrangement joins TRBV18 to TRBJ2-1; 10 nucleotides agree with TRBD2. CDR1 KGHSH and CDR2 LQKENI come from the germline V gene. V shed 7 bases and J 0 bases; nucleotides not matched to a gene: 12. The CDR3 is made up of 18 amino acids. CDR3 in amino acids: CASLTAAGGPPSYNEQFF. In nucleotides, the CDR3 is TGTGCCAGCTTAACCGCAGCGGGAGGGCCTCCCTCCTACAATGAGCAGTTCTTC.

The V gene is TRBV7-2, the J gene TRBJ2-5; TRBD2 aligns across 7 bases. The DNA end lines up better with TRBJ2-7; the J call may be wrong. The CDR3 covers 14 residues. The germline CDR1 and CDR2 sequences are SGHTA and FQGNSA. The CDR3 nucleotides are TGTGCCAGCAGCTCCCGGCTAGCGGCGGGCGAGCAGTACTTC. This encodes CASSSRLAAGEQYF.

The CDR3 loop is CASSPPVGGTKETQYF. In nucleotides, the CDR3 is TGTGCCAGCAGCCCCCCGGTTGGGGGGACCAAGGAGACCCAGTACTTC. The J gene is TRBJ2-5, the V gene TRBV7-9, with D tentatively TRBD2 (6 bases). V shed 5 bases and J shed 5 bases, with 21 bases lying between them. This CDR3 spans 16 amino acids. CDR1 is SEHNR, CDR2 FQNEAQ, per germline (reference sequence).

V is TRBV6-6 and J is TRBJ2-3; possibly TRBD1 for D (6 bases). V was trimmed by 5 bases and J by 0 bases, leaving 12 bases between them. The CDR3 is made up of 15 amino acids. Germline V gene sequence: CDR1 MNHNY, CDR2 SVGAGI (reference sequence). Written as DNA, the CDR3 is TGTGCCAGCAGTGCCCTACAGGGAAGCACAGATACGCAGTATTTT. It is translated as CASSALQGSTDTQYF.

The gene calls are TRBV28 and TRBJ2-5, with D possibly being TRBD2 (6 bases). The last part of the DNA fits TRBJ2-7 better; the J call may be wrong. Germline CDR1 is MDHEN and CDR2 is SYDVKM. The CDR3 is made up of 14 amino acids. The CDR3 DNA is TGTGCCAGCAGTTTATCGGCGGGGCTCTACGAGCAGTACTTC. Its translation is CASSLSAGLYEQYF.

A word on this clone: The junction departs from germline at one end; a sequencing error may be responsible. The rearrangement uses TRBV7-9 and TRBJ1-4; no clear D. Germline assignment: CDR1 SEHNR and CDR2 FQNEAQ (reference sequence). The CDR3 has 13 residues. The DNA for the CDR3 is TGTTCCAGCAGCTTCGGCGAGGTGGAAAAACTGTTTTTT. Protein sequence: CSSSFGEVEKLFF.

The chain employs TRBV5-1 and TRBJ2-3; 9 positions agree with TRBD1. CDR3 length equals 15 residues. V dropped 4 bases and J dropped 3; count of bases not matched to a gene: 6. Germline V gene lookup returns CDR1 SGHRS and CDR2 YFSETQ. The CDR3 bases are TGCGCCAGCAGCCCCGGGACAGGGCGTACAGATACGCAGTATTTT. It translates to CASSPGTGRTDTQYF. The complete variable domain, with remaining parts taken from reference TRBV5-1 and TRBJ2-3, reads KAGVTQTPRYLIKTRGQQVTLSCSPISGHRSVSWYQQTPGQGLQFLFEYFSETQRNKGNFPGRFSGRQFSNSRSEMNVSTLELGDSALYLCASSPGTGRTDTQYFGPGTRLTVL.

Concerning this clone itself: The junction and the germline gene differ at one end; a read error may be behind it. The gene calls are TRBV28 and TRBJ1-6, with 8 positions matching TRBD1. This CDR3 spans 17 amino acids. Germline V gene sequence: CDR1 MDHEN, CDR2 SYDVKM. As DNA, the CDR3 is TGTGCCAGCAGTCCACAGGGGGTAGTGGGGGGCCTTTCCAGGTTTTTTTTT. This codes for CASSPQGVVGGLSRFFF.

This clone turned up a few times. This chain joins TRBV19 and TRBJ2-5, with D possibly matching TRBD2 (5 bases). CDR1 is LNHDA and CDR2 is SQIVND in the germline V gene (reference sequence). The length of the CDR3 is 15 residues. Trimming shortened V by 4 bases and J by 2 bases, and 14 bases separated the two germline ends. The CDR3 nucleotides read TGTGCCAGTAGTAAGGGCCCCGGGGAACAAGAGACCCAGTACTTC. Encoded protein: CASSKGPGEQETQYF.

The CDR3 bases are TGTGCCAGCAAGGGGACAGCCCTTAGCAATCAGCCCCAGCATTTT. It yields the protein CASKGTALSNQPQHF. This chain uses TRBV27 with TRBJ1-5; 7 bases are a match to TRBD1. With 7 bases clipped from V and 0 bases from J, the junction kept 6 bases outside the gene matches. This CDR3 is 15 amino acids long. The V gene's germline CDR1 is MNHEY and CDR2 SMNVEV (reference sequence).

The chain carries TRBV5-1 and TRBJ1-4; tentatively, D is TRBD1 (6 bases). This CDR3 contains 14 residues. Germline V lookup: CDR1 SGHRS, CDR2 YFSETQ. The ends were cut back, 4 bases at V and 8 bases at J, with 15 bases in the middle. This chain's CDR3 is CASSRGQPEEKLFF. Written as DNA, the CDR3 is TGCGCCAGCAGCCGCGGACAGCCGGAAGAAAAACTGTTTTTT.

This sequence joins TRBV14 and TRBJ1-2; 9 bases match TRBD1. Germline values: CDR1 SGHDN, CDR2 FVKESK. V shed 2 bases and J 8 bases; nucleotides not matched to a gene: 9. The CDR3 covers 15 residues. In DNA, the CDR3 is TGTGCCAGCAGCCAATTCCCGGGACAGGGAGGAGGCTACACCTTC. This sequence encodes CASSQFPGQGGGYTF.

The chain couples TRBV6-6 to TRBJ2-2; D remains ambiguous. The CDR3 runs to 13 residues. Germline CDR1 reads MNHNY; CDR2 reads SVGAGI (reference sequence). V was trimmed by 5 bases and J by 4 bases, leaving 8 bases between them. CDR3 sequence reads: CASSQWSTGELFF. DNA of the CDR3: TGTGCCAGCAGTCAGTGGAGCACCGGGGAGCTGTTTTTT.

The rearrangement uses TRBV7-8 and TRBJ2-7; TRBD1 matches at 8 bases. The length of the CDR3 is 15 residues. Germline assignment: CDR1 SGHVS and CDR2 FQNEAQ. The J segment lost 3 bases and the V segment lost 5 bases, leaving 9 bases of the junction unmatched. CDR3: CASSRGQGAGYEQYF. The CDR3 bases are TGTGCCAGCAGCCGCGGTCAGGGGGCAGGCTACGAGCAGTACTTC. The full variable domain, with the rest looked up from reference TRBV7-8 and TRBJ2-7, is GAGVSQSPRYKVAKRGQDVALRCDPISGHVSLFWYQQALGQGPEFLTYFQNEAQLDKSGLPSDRFFAERPEGSVSTLKIQRTQQEDSAVYLCASSRGQGAGYEQYFGPGTRLTVT.

The chain combines TRBV19 with TRBJ1-5; 7 positions match TRBD1. Germline V gene lookup returns CDR1 LNHDA and CDR2 SQIVND (reference sequence). The V gene end was trimmed by 3 bases and the J gene end by 5 bases; junction bases not matched to a gene: 4. This CDR3 region has 14 residues. Here the CDR3 reads CASSIRDSYQPQHF. The DNA for the CDR3 is TGTGCCAGTAGTATCCGGGACAGCTATCAGCCCCAGCATTTT.

This chain uses TRBV28 with TRBJ2-1; TRBD2 agrees at 8 bases. CDR1 and CDR2 from the germline V gene are MDHEN and SYDVKM. There are 15 residues in the CDR3. The V gene end was trimmed by 8 bases and the J gene end by 6 bases; junction bases not matched to a gene: 12. CDR3 protein: CASSYWGAGGNEQFF. As DNA, the CDR3 is TGTGCCAGCTCGTATTGGGGGGCGGGGGGCAATGAGCAGTTCTTC.

The rearrangement links TRBV27 to TRBJ1-3; maybe TRBD1 (5 bases). The CDR3 length is 17 residues. With 6 bases removed from V and 3 bases from J, the gap between germline ends came to 21 bases. The germline gives CDR1 MNHEY, CDR2 SMNVEV (reference sequence). CDR3 loop: CASRFTRTGVDGNTIYF. The CDR3 DNA sequence: TGTGCCAGCAGATTTACCCGGACGGGGGTCGATGGAAACACCATATATTTT.

This clone was observed a single time. J is TRBJ1-1 and V is TRBV7-9, with 7 positions matching TRBD1. This CDR3 has 13 amino acids. V gave up 7 bases and J gave up 7 bases; unmatched junction bases: 9. Germline lookup yields CDR1 SEHNR and CDR2 FQNEAQ (reference sequence). The CDR3 region is CASISGTDGEAFF. The CDR3, as DNA: TGTGCCAGCATCTCCGGGACAGATGGTGAAGCTTTCTTT.

The rearrangement joins TRBV4-2 to TRBJ2-1; possible D gene TRBD1, 6 bases. This CDR3 has 16 amino acids. Germline loops: CDR1 LGHNA, CDR2 YNFKEQ. Trimming removed 4 bases from V and 0 bases from J, with 13 bases in between. Here the CDR3 reads CASSPTGTPSYNEQFF. The CDR3 DNA reads TGTGCCAGCAGCCCGACCGGGACACCCTCCTACAATGAGCAGTTCTTC.

The chain uses TRBV14 and TRBJ2-1, with D tentatively TRBD2 (5 bases). The CDR3 is made up of 16 amino acids. Trimming stripped 0 bases from V and 0 bases from J, with 9 bases between. Germline assignment: CDR1 SGHDN and CDR2 FVKESK. The CDR3 DNA reads TGTGCCAGCAGCCAAGATTTGGGGAGCTCCTACAATGAGCAGTTCTTC. Protein product: CASSQDLGSSYNEQFF.

The chain is built from TRBV10-3 and TRBJ1-2, with 9 positions matching TRBD1. J lost 8 bases, V lost 7 bases, and 17 bases had no gene match. Germline V gene lookup returns CDR1 ENHRY and CDR2 SYGVKD. The CDR3 has 16 residues. The CDR3 sequence is CAITPGTGLRVHGYTF. CDR3 nucleotides: TGTGCCATCACCCCCGGGACAGGGCTGAGGGTGCACGGCTACACCTTC.

This clone was seen a few times. An end of the junction does not agree with germline; a read error may underlie this. The chain has TRBV7-9 and TRBJ1-2, with TRBD1 as a possible D gene (5 bases). Germline CDR1 reads SEHNR; CDR2 reads FQNEAQ (reference sequence). This CDR3 contains 12 residues. This CDR3 is CSSSLQGDGYTF. Written as DNA, the CDR3 is TGTTCCAGCAGCCTCCAAGGGGATGGCTACACCTTC.